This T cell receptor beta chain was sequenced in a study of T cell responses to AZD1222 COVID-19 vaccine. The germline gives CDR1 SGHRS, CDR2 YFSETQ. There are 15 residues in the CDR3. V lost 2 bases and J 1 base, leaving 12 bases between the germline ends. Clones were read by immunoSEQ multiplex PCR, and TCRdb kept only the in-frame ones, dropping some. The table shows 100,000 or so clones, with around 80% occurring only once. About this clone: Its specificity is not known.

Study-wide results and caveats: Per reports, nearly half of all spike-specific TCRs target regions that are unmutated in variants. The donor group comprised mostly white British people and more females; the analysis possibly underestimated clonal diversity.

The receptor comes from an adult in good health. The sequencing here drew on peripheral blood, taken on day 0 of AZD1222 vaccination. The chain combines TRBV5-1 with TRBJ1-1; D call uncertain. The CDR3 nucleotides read TGCGCCAGCAGCTTTGGAGGGAGCGCGAACACTGAAGCTTTCTTT. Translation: CASSFGGSANTEAFF.